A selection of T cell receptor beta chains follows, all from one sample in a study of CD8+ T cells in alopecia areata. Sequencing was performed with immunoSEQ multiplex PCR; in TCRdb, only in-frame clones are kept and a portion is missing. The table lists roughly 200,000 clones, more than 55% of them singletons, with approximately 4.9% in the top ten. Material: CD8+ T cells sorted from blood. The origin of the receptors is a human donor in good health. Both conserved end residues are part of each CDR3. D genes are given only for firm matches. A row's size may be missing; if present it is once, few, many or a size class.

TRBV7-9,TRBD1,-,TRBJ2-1,TGTGCCAGCAGCCGTTACATCGGACAGGGGCCCCACAATGAGCAGTTCTTC,CASSRYIGQGPHNEQFF
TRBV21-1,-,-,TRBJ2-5,TGTGCCAGCAGCAAAGTGGGGCGGAGGGTCCGGGAGACCCAGTACTTC,CASSKVGRRVRETQYF
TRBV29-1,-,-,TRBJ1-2,TGCAGCGTTGAAGATCTATCAGGGGATGGCTACACCTTC,CSVEDLSGDGYTF
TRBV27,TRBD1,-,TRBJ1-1,TGTGCCAGCAGTTCCCGGGACAGTCGGACTGAAGCTTTCTTT,CASSSRDSRTEAFF
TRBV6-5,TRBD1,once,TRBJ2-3,TGTGCCGCCCGGGACAGGAGCACAGATACGCAGTATTTT,CAARDRSTDTQYF
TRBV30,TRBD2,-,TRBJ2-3,TGTGCCTGGAGTGAGACTAGCGGAACAGATACGCAGTATTTT,CAWSETSGTDTQYF
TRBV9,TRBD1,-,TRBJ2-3,TGTGCCAGCAGCGCCCCGGACAGGTTCGAGACGCAGTATTTT,CASSAPDRFETQYF
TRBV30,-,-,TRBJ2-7,TGTGCCTGGAGAAGCCTTTCAGAGTCCTACGAGCAGTACTTC,CAWRSLSESYEQYF
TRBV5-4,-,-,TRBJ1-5,TGTGCCAGCAGCCAAGATCCAGGGGCGAACGGTTTGAATCAGCCCCAGCATTTT,CASSQDPGANGLNQPQHF
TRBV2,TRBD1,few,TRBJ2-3,TGTGCCAGCTCAACCGGGACAGCTAGCACAGATACGCAGTATTTT,CASSTGTASTDTQYF
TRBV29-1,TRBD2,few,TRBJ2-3,TGCAGCGTTGAGCCCCAGCGGGGGGGAGGAGATACGCAGTATTTT,CSVEPQRGGGDTQYF
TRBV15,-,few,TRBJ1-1,TGTGCCACCAGCAGAGATAGGGAGACAGGTGAAGCTTTCTTT,CATSRDRETGEAFF
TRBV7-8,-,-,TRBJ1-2,TGTGCCAGCAGCTTAGTAGCCACAGCTAACTATGGCTACACCTTC,CASSLVATANYGYTF
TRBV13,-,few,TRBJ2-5,TGTGCCAGCAGCTTAGGGGGGTTCCAAGAGACCCAGTACTTC,CASSLGGFQETQYF
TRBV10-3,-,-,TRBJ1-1,TGTGCCATCAGTGAGGGAGGGACGAACACTGAAGCTTTCTTT,CAISEGGTNTEAFF
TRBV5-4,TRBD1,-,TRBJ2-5,TGTGCCAGCAGCTGGCCGGAAGGGGGCGGTCAAGAGACCCAGTACTTC,CASSWPEGGGQETQYF
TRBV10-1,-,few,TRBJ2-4,TGCGCCAGCAGTGATGGGGGATCCAAAAACATTCAGTACTTC,CASSDGGSKNIQYF
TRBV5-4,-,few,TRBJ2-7,TGTGCCAGCAGCTCCTCCTACGAGCAGTACTTC,CASSSSYEQYF
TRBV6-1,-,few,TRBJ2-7,TGTGCCAGCAGTGAAGCATCCGGGTTAAATGACGAGCAGTACTTC,CASSEASGLNDEQYF
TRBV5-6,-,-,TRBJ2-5,TGTGCCAGCAGCTTGTACCCGGAGACCCAGTACTTC,CASSLYPETQYF
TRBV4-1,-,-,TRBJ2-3,TGCGCCAGCAGCCAAGGGGTTAGAGATACGCAGTATTTT,CASSQGVRDTQYF
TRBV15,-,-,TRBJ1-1,TGTGCCACCAGCAGAGTGACGGGGACCACTGAAGCTTTCTTT,CATSRVTGTTEAFF
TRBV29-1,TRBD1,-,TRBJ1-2,TGCAGCGTTGACGGATCACAGGGGGCCTATGGCTACACCTTC,CSVDGSQGAYGYTF
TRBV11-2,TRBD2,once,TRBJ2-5,TGTGCCAGCAGGTTTAGCGGGGGGGCCGGAGAGACCCAGTACTTC,CASRFSGGAGETQYF
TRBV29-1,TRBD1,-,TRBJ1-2,TGCAGCGTTGGCACCGGGACAGGGGGCTATGGCTACACCTTC,CSVGTGTGGYGYTF
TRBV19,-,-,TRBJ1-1,TGTGCCAGTAGATTACAGGGCACTGAAGCTTTCTTT,CASRLQGTEAFF
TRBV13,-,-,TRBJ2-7,TGTGCCAGCAGCTTATCGGACAACTACTACGAGCAGTACTTC,CASSLSDNYYEQYF
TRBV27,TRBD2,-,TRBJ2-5,TGTGCCAGCAGTTCCTCGGGAGGGGGGTACCAAGAGACCCAGTACTTC,CASSSSGGGYQETQYF
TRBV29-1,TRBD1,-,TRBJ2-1,TGCAGCGTTGTGTCTGGGACAGGCGACGCTTACAATGAGCAGTTCTTC,CSVVSGTGDAYNEQFF
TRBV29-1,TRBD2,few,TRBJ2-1,TGCAGCGTTCTAGACGGGGGGGCGTCTAGTCCTAATGAGCAGTTCTTC,CSVLDGGASSPNEQFF
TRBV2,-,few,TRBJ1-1,TGTGCCAGCAGTGTGCAGGGAAACACTGAAGCTTTCTTT,CASSVQGNTEAFF
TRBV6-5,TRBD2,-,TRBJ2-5,TGTGCCAGCAGCCGTAGCGGGGGGTACCAAGAGACCCAGTACTTC,CASSRSGGYQETQYF
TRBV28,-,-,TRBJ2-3,TGTGCCAGCAGTCTCAGCGTAGTGTCAGATACGCAGTATTTT,CASSLSVVSDTQYF
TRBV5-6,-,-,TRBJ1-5,TGTGCCAGCAGCTTGGGAGGGCGTGGTCAGCCCCAGCATTTT,CASSLGGRGQPQHF
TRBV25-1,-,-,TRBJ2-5,TGTGCCGGAGGGGGTGAGACCCAGTACTTC,CAGGGETQYF
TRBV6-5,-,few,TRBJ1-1,TGTGCCAGCGGTCCAGAGGCCCGAGCGGCCACTGAAGCTTTCTTT,CASGPEARAATEAFF
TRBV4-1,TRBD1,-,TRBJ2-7,TGCGCCAGCAGCCTTGGGACAGGCTTAAACTACGAGCAGTACTTC,CASSLGTGLNYEQYF
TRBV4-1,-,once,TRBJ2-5,TGCGCCAGCAGCCGGCTAGGGCAAGAGACCCAGTACTTC,CASSRLGQETQYF
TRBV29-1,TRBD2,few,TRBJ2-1,TGCAGCGTTCGGGGGGACTACAATGAGCAGTTCTTC,CSVRGDYNEQFF
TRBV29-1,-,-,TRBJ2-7,TGCAGCGTTGCTTGGCAGAACTCCTACGAGCAGTACTTC,CSVAWQNSYEQYF
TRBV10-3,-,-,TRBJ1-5,TGTGCCATCAGTGATGAATCTCAGCCCCAGCATTTT,CAISDESQPQHF
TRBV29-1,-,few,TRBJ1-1,TGCAGCGTTGAAATTGAAAGGGGCGAAGCTTTCTTT,CSVEIERGEAFF
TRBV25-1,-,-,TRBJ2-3,TGTGCCAGCAGTGTAGGGCCAGATACGCAGTATTTT,CASSVGPDTQYF
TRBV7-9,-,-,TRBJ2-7,TGTGCCAGCAGCTTAGGTGGTGGAAACGAGCAGTACTTC,CASSLGGGNEQYF
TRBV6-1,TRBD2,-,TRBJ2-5,TGTGCCAGCAGTGCTCAGGAGCGGGGGTTACAAGAGACCCAGTACTTC,CASSAQERGLQETQYF
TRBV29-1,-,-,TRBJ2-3,TGCAGCGTTGTTCAGCTCACAGATACGCAGTATTTT,CSVVQLTDTQYF
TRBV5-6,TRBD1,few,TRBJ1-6,TGTGCCAGCAGCGTAGGGGACAGCTATAATTCACCCCTCCACTTT,CASSVGDSYNSPLHF
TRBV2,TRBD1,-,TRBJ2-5,TGTGCCAGCGAGACAGGGGGGCAAGAGACCCAGTACTTC,CASETGGQETQYF
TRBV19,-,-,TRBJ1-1,TGTGCCAGTAGCCTTCGGGGGCGAAACACTGAAGCTTTCTTT,CASSLRGRNTEAFF
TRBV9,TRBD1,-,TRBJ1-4,TGTGCCAGCAGCGTAGGAGGGGACAGCGTTTACGAAAAACTGTTTTTT,CASSVGGDSVYEKLFF
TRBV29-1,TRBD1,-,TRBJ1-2,TGCAGCGGCCGACAGGGAGATGGCTACACCTTC,CSGRQGDGYTF
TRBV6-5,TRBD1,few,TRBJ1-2,TGTGCCAGCAGTTCCGGGACAGGGGGCGAGGTCTATGGCTACACCTTC,CASSSGTGGEVYGYTF